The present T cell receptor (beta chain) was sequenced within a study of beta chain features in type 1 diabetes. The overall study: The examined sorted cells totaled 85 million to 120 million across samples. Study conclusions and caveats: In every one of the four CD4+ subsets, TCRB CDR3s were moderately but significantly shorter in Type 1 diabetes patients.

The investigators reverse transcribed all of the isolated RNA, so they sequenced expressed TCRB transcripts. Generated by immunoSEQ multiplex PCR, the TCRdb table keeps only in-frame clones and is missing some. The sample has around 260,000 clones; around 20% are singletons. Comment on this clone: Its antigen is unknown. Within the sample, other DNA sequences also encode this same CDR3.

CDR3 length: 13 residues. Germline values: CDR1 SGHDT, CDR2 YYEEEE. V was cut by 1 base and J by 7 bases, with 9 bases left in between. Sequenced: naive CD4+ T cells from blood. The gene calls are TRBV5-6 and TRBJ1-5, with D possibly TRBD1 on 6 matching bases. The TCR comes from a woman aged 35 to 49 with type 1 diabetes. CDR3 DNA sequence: TGTGCCAGCAGCTTGCAGGGGTCGCAGCCCCAGCATTTT. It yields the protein CASSLQGSQPQHF.